What follows are 10 T cell receptor beta chains derived from one specimen sequenced in a study of shared clonotypes between healthy human individuals. Some clones are missing from TCRdb's copy, which holds only in-frame ones; the method was immunoSEQ multiplex PCR. This table holds 1,400,000 or so clones, approximately 98.5% found once. Sequencing used naive CD4+ T cells sorted from blood. Indicated subset: CD45RA+ positively selected. These receptors were taken from a man younger than 40 in good health.

The chain carries TRBV10-2 and TRBJ2-7; 9 bases align to TRBD2. J was trimmed by 2 bases and V by 6 bases; bases with no gene match: 8. Germline CDR1 reads WSHSY; CDR2 reads SAAADI. This CDR3 comprises 15 residues. The CDR3 DNA reads as TGCGCCAGCAGAGCTTTAGCGGGAGACACCTACGAGCAGTACTTC. Its translation is CASRALAGDTYEQYF.

CDR3 DNA sequence: TGTGCCAGCAGCCCGGGGACTAGCCCAAAGCAGTACTTC. This encodes CASSPGTSPKQYF. The chain combines TRBV14 with TRBJ2-7; 9 bases fit TRBD2. V gave up 4 bases and J gave up 8 bases; unmatched junction bases: 6. CDR3 length: 13 residues. CDR1 and CDR2 from the germline V gene are SGHDN and FVKESK. Full variable domain (remainder filled in from reference TRBV14 and TRBJ2-7): EAGVTQFPSHSVIEKGQTVTLRCDPISGHDNLYWYRRVMGKEIKFLLHFVKESKQDESGMPNNRFLAERTGGTYSTLKVQPAELEDSGVYFCASSPGTSPKQYFGPGTRLTVT.

The rearrangement joins TRBV18 to TRBJ2-5; a weak D match, TRBD1 (6 bases). The V end was cut by 3 bases, the J end by 3 bases, with 14 bases between. The CDR3 covers 15 residues. Germline V gene data show CDR1 as KGHSH and CDR2 as LQKENI. The CDR3 region has the DNA TGTGCCAGCTCACCGCGCAGGGGTATAGAAGAGACCCAGTACTTC. This gives the protein CASSPRRGIEETQYF.

This chain connects TRBV5-4 to TRBJ2-7, with TRBD2 matching over 7 bases. V lost 4 bases, J lost 3 bases, and 10 bases stayed unmatched. Germline V gene lookup returns CDR1 SGHNT and CDR2 YYREEE (reference sequence). The CDR3 has 15 residues. CDR3 in amino acids: CASSPGASGNYEQYF. The CDR3 coding sequence is TGTGCCAGCAGCCCCGGGGCTAGCGGCAACTACGAGCAGTACTTC.

Notes on this clone: In the same sample, other DNA sequences code for this CDR3. The chain links TRBV11-3 to TRBJ2-2; D call uncertain. Germline V gene lookup returns CDR1 SGHNT and CDR2 YENEEA. CDR3 size: 14 residues. Trimming left V 5 bases short and J 3 bases short, with 10 bases between. The CDR3 nucleotides are TGTGCCAGCAGCCCCGGCAGGTACACCGGGGAGCTGTTTTTT. Protein sequence: CASSPGRYTGELFF.

To note about this clone: Other DNA sequences within the sample encode an identical CDR3. The genes are TRBV9 and TRBJ2-3; D unclear. The CDR3 sequence is 12 residues long. Germline CDR1 reads SGDLS; CDR2 reads YYNGEE. Trimming took 4 bases from V and 1 from J, leaving 4 bases between them. The chain's CDR3 is CASSSRTDTQYF. For the CDR3, the DNA is TGTGCCAGCAGCTCCCGCACAGATACGCAGTATTTT.

The V call is TRBV29-1, the J call TRBJ2-3; 7 positions match TRBD2. V lost 7 bases to trimming and J lost 6 bases; unmatched junction nucleotides: 10. The germline gives CDR1 SQVTM, CDR2 ANQGSEA. The CDR3 loop spans 13 amino acids. The CDR3 spells CSASGGSGDTQYF. The CDR3 coding sequence is TGCAGCGCCTCGGGGGGATCGGGCGATACGCAGTATTTT.

A note on this clone: Other DNA sequences in this sample translate to the same CDR3. Here the CDR3 DNA reads TGTGCCAGCAGTCTAGCGGGAGGCCCCTACGAGCAGTACTTC. The encoded protein is CASSLAGGPYEQYF. This rearrangement joins TRBV7-6 to TRBJ2-7; 11 positions agree with TRBD2. Germline loops: CDR1 SGHVS, CDR2 FNYEAQ. The V gene end was trimmed by 6 bases and the J gene end by 2 bases; junction bases not matched to a gene: 3. The CDR3 contains 14 residues. Filled out from reference TRBV7-6 and TRBJ2-7, the complete variable domain reads GAGVSQSPRYKVTKRGQDVALRCDPISGHVSLYWYRQALGQGPEFLTYFNYEAQQDKSGLPNDRFSAERPEGSISTLTIQRTEQRDSAMYRCASSLAGGPYEQYFGPGTRLTVT.

V gene TRBV30 combines with J gene TRBJ2-1; D is uncertain. Trimming removed 2 bases at V and 7 bases at J, with 9 bases between. The V gene's germline CDR1 is GTSNPN and CDR2 SVGIG (reference sequence). The CDR3 has 12 residues. DNA for the CDR3: TGTGCCTGGAGTCAGAACAGTAATGAGCAGTTCTTC. Protein sequence: CAWSQNSNEQFF.

The DNA for the CDR3 is TGTGCCAGCAGTCCGACAGGGGGCCGGTTTTACTTC. It is translated as CASSPTGGRFYF. The chain has TRBV6-5 and TRBJ2-7, with 10 bases fitting TRBD1. The junction had 8 bases not matched to a gene; V was cut back by 5 bases and J by 13 bases. This CDR3 is 12 amino acids long. Germline-derived CDR1 and CDR2 are MNHEY and SVGAGI.